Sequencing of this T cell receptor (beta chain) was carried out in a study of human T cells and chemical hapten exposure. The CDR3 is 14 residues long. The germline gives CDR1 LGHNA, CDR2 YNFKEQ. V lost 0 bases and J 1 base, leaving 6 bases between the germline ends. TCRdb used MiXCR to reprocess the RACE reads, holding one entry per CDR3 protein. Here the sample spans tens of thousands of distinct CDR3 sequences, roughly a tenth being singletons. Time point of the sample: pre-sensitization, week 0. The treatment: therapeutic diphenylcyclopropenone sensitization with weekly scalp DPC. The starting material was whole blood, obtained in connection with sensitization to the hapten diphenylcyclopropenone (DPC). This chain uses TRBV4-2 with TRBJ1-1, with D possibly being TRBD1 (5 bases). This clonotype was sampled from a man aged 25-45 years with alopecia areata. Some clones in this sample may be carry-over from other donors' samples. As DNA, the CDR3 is TGTGCCAGCAGCCAAGATGGGGGGAACACTGAAGCTTTCTTT. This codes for CASSQDGGNTEAFF.